Each of the 32 T cell receptor beta chains below was sequenced from the same sample in a study of cytomegalovirus exposure and HLA in healthy donors. Assay used: immunoSEQ multiplex PCR; TCRdb lists only in-frame clones, some missing. Of over 250,000 clones in the sample, around 85% were seen once. Material for sequencing was PBMCs. The receptor set was obtained from a woman between 18 and 29 years old in good health and CMV-seronegative.

This clone was seen a single time. J is TRBJ2-5 and V is TRBV18; 7 bases line up with TRBD2. CDR3 size: 15 residues. CDR1 and CDR2 (germline): KGHSH, LQKENI. The V and J ends lost 6 bases and 4 bases, in that order; junction bases with no gene match: 11. This CDR3 reads CASSQSTSRGETQYF. CDR3 bases: TGTGCCAGCTCGCAATCGACTAGCCGGGGAGAGACCCAGTACTTC.

V and J are TRBV6-1 and TRBJ1-5, with D perhaps TRBD1 (5 bases). This CDR3 region has 14 residues. Germline V gene sequence: CDR1 MNHNS, CDR2 SASEGT. V shed 6 bases and J shed 0 bases, with 9 bases lying between them. Here the CDR3 DNA reads TGTGCCAGCAGCACCAGGGATAGCAATCAGCCCCAGCATTTT. Protein product: CASSTRDSNQPQHF.

This sequence joins TRBV4-3 and TRBJ1-4; 8 positions agree with TRBD1. Looked up from germline, CDR1 is LGHNA and CDR2 is YSLEER. The V segment lost 6 bases and the J segment 10 bases; nucleotides outside the gene matches: 10. CDR3 length: 14 residues. CDR3 protein: CASRPDRGGRKLFF. The CDR3 DNA reads TGCGCCAGCAGACCTGACAGGGGCGGGAGAAAACTGTTTTTT.

The gene calls are TRBV15 and TRBJ2-2; TRBD2 agrees at 9 bases. The germline CDR1 and CDR2 sequences are LNHNV and YYDKDF (reference sequence). V shed 0 bases, J shed 7 bases, and the junction held 12 bases outside the gene matches. The CDR3 has 18 amino acids. CDR3 in amino acids: CATSRDISGGMEDGELFF. The CDR3 DNA reads TGTGCCACCAGCAGAGATATAAGCGGGGGGATGGAGGACGGGGAGCTGTTTTTT. Using reference TRBV15 and TRBJ2-2 for the parts outside the CDR3, the full variable domain is DAMVIQNPRYQVTQFGKPVTLSCSQTLNHNVMYWYQQKSSQAPKLLFHYYDKDFNNEADTPDNFQSRRPNTSFCFLDIRSPGLGDTAMYLCATSRDISGGMEDGELFFGEGSRLTVL.

The rearrangement joins TRBV9 to TRBJ2-3; 7 nucleotides match TRBD2. V lost 7 bases to trimming and J lost 0 bases; unmatched junction nucleotides: 5. Per germline, CDR1 SGDLS and CDR2 YYNGEE. The CDR3 extends over 14 amino acids. Here the CDR3 DNA reads TGTGCCAGCGGGGAGGGGACTAGCACAGATACGCAGTATTTT. Amino acid sequence: CASGEGTSTDTQYF. Filled out from reference TRBV9 and TRBJ2-3, the complete variable domain reads DSGVTQTPKHLITATGQRVTLRCSPRSGDLSVYWYQQSLDQGLQFLIQYYNGEERAKGNILERFSAQQFPDLHSELNLSSLELGDSALYFCASGEGTSTDTQYFGPGTRLTVL.

The CDR3 nucleotides read TGTGCCAGTAGCTATGGGACAGGGAACACTGAAGCTTTCTTT. Translating it yields CASSYGTGNTEAFF. V usage is TRBV19 and J usage is TRBJ1-1, with 8 nucleotides matching TRBD1. Germline values: CDR1 LNHDA, CDR2 SQIVND (reference sequence). Trimming took 6 bases from V and 1 from J; bases not matched to a gene: 4. The CDR3 totals 14 residues.

This chain connects TRBV5-1 to TRBJ1-4, with D tentatively TRBD1 (5 bases). The V and J ends lost 0 bases and 7 bases respectively, with 10 bases between them. CDR1 is SGHRS, CDR2 YFSETQ, per germline. The CDR3 contains 14 residues. CDR3 sequence reads: CASSLEGRSEKLFF. CDR3 sequence (DNA): TGCGCCAGCAGCTTGGAGGGGAGGAGTGAAAAACTGTTTTTT. The full variable domain, its missing parts supplied by reference TRBV5-1 and TRBJ1-4, is KAGVTQTPRYLIKTRGQQVTLSCSPISGHRSVSWYQQTPGQGLQFLFEYFSETQRNKGNFPGRFSGRQFSNSRSEMNVSTLELGDSALYLCASSLEGRSEKLFFGSGTQLSVL.

The chain joins TRBV7-9 to TRBJ2-2; no definite D call. With 0 bases removed from V and 4 bases from J, the gap between germline ends came to 6 bases. Per the germline V gene, CDR1 is SEHNR and CDR2 is FQNEAQ (reference sequence). The CDR3 spans 14 residues. The CDR3 region has the DNA TGTGCCAGCAGCTTAGCGCACAGCACCGGGGAGCTGTTTTTT. Residues: CASSLAHSTGELFF.

V gene TRBV7-9 combines with J gene TRBJ2-7, with TRBD1 as a possible D gene (5 bases). The CDR3 runs to 14 residues. V was shortened by 4 bases and J by 2 bases, with 12 bases between the two germline ends. Germline CDR1 reads SEHNR; CDR2 reads FQNEAQ (reference sequence). CDR3 region: CASSSPPGTYEQYF. The CDR3 DNA follows: TGTGCCAGCAGCTCTCCCCCAGGGACCTACGAGCAGTACTTC.

V is TRBV9 and J is TRBJ1-4; D gene unclear. The CDR3 runs 14 residues. CDR1 and CDR2 from the germline V gene are SGDLS and YYNGEE. V was clipped by 4 bases and J by 8 bases, with 15 bases between them. The CDR3 is CASSPRVDSEKLFF. CDR3 DNA sequence: TGTGCCAGCAGCCCCCGGGTAGATAGCGAAAAACTGTTTTTT.

This clone was counted a single time. This chain joins TRBV10-1 and TRBJ2-7, with D possibly being TRBD1 (6 bases). The CDR3 has 16 amino acids. CDR1 is WNHNN and CDR2 is SYGVQD in the germline V gene (reference sequence). V was trimmed by 3 bases and J by 2 bases, leaving 17 bases between them. CDR3 amino acids: CASSEGRAGETYEQYF. The CDR3 coding sequence is TGCGCCAGCAGTGAAGGTAGGGCAGGGGAGACCTACGAGCAGTACTTC.

This CDR3 is CASSFRSDTEAFF. For the CDR3, the DNA is TGTGCCAGCAGCTTCCGATCGGACACTGAAGCTTTCTTT. The V call is TRBV11-3, the J call TRBJ1-1, with D unclear. Germline V lookup: CDR1 SGHNT, CDR2 YENEEA. V lost 3 bases and J lost 3, with 8 bases in between. The CDR3 contains 13 residues.

The chain recombines TRBV2 with TRBJ1-5; D ambiguous. Germline CDR1 SNHLY, CDR2 FYNNEI. The ends were cut back, 6 bases at V and 2 bases at J, with 8 bases in the middle. The CDR3 runs 13 residues. CDR3 sequence (DNA): TGTGCCAGCAGCCTTCGCGGCAATCAGCCCCAGCATTTT. Protein: CASSLRGNQPQHF. Looking up the rest from reference TRBV2 and TRBJ1-5 gives the full variable domain: EPEVTQTPSHQVTQMGQEVILRCVPISNHLYFYWYRQILGQKVEFLVSFYNNEISEKSEIFDDQFSVERPDGSNFTLKIRSTKLEDSAMYFCASSLRGNQPQHFGDGTRLSIL.

This chain connects TRBV5-6 to TRBJ1-5, with D possibly TRBD1 on 6 matching bases. V lost 4 bases and J lost 4, with 12 bases in between. The CDR3 runs 14 residues. Germline CDR1 is SGHDT and CDR2 is YYEEEE. The CDR3, as DNA: TGTGCCAGCAGCATGGGGACACGAAATCAGCCCCAGCATTTT. It codes for CASSMGTRNQPQHF. The full variable domain, with the rest looked up from reference TRBV5-6 and TRBJ1-5, is DAGVTQSPTHLIKTRGQQVTLRCSPKSGHDTVSWYQQALGQGPQFIFQYYEEEERQRGNFPDRFSGHQFPNYSSELNVNALLLGDSALYLCASSMGTRNQPQHFGDGTRLSIL.

This clone was recorded only once. The chain links TRBV5-1 to TRBJ2-3; 11 nucleotides align to TRBD2. Germline CDR1 and CDR2: SGHRS and YFSETQ. The CDR3 runs 17 residues. Trimming removed 0 bases from V and 2 bases from J; junction bases left unmatched: 5. CDR3 in amino acids: CASSLVGTSGITDTQYF. DNA for the CDR3: TGCGCCAGCAGCTTGGTTGGGACTAGCGGAATCACAGATACGCAGTATTTT.

In this sample, this clone turned up a few times. The V call is TRBV25-1, the J call TRBJ1-6, with D perhaps matching TRBD1 (5 bases). This CDR3 contains 14 residues. Trimming cost V 8 bases and J 10 bases, with 18 bases left between them. Germline V CDR1 and CDR2: MGHDK, SYGVNS. The CDR3 nucleotides are TGTGCCAGCGAGCTGGGGGGGAAGTGGTCACCCCTCCACTTT. Translating it yields CASELGGKWSPLHF.

For the CDR3, the DNA is TGTGCCAGCACATTCCTGAACACTGAAGCTTTCTTT. This gives the protein CASTFLNTEAFF. The V gene is TRBV6-1, the J gene TRBJ1-1; D not resolved. V lost 7 bases and J 0 bases, leaving 6 bases between the germline ends. The CDR3 runs 12 residues. CDR1 is MNHNS and CDR2 is SASEGT in the germline V gene.

The V call is TRBV6-1, the J call TRBJ2-7; the match to TRBD1 covers 7 bases. This CDR3 comprises 13 residues. Germline CDR1 MNHNS, CDR2 SASEGT. Trimming cost V 0 bases and J 10 bases; bases outside gene matches: 6. In DNA form, the CDR3 reads TGTGCCAGCAGTGAAGCCTGGGACAGACGTCAGTACTTC. Its translation: CASSEAWDRRQYF.

This chain connects TRBV2 to TRBJ1-2, with TRBD1 matching 8 bases. After removal of 3 bases from V and 2 bases from J, the junction contained 8 bases not matched to a gene. CDR3 length equals 16 residues. CDR1 and CDR2 from the germline V gene are SNHLY and FYNNEI. The CDR3 sequence: CASSDQTGDLNYGYTF. As DNA, the CDR3 is TGTGCCAGCAGTGACCAGACAGGGGATTTAAACTATGGCTACACCTTC.

The genes are TRBV11-2 and TRBJ2-1; TRBD2 matches at 7 bases. This CDR3 contains 15 residues. The J segment lost 4 bases and the V segment lost 6 bases, leaving 9 bases of the junction unmatched. CDR1 and CDR2 from the germline V gene are SGHAT and FQNNGV. CDR3 sequence (DNA): TGTGCCAGCAGACCCCGGGACTACAGTTACAATGAGCAGTTCTTC. It yields the protein CASRPRDYSYNEQFF. Based on the CDR3 plus reference TRBV11-2 and TRBJ2-1, the full variable domain is EAGVAQSPRYKIIEKRQSVAFWCNPISGHATLYWYQQILGQGPKLLIQFQNNGVVDDSQLPKDRFSAERLKGVDSTLKIQPAKLEDSAVYLCASRPRDYSYNEQFFGPGTRLTVL.

The CDR3 sequence is CASSPRTGGYEQYF. The CDR3 region has the DNA TGCGCCAGCAGCCCCCGTACAGGGGGCTACGAGCAGTACTTC. The chain uses TRBV4-3 and TRBJ2-7, with 8 nucleotides matching TRBD1. Losses at the gene ends were 4 bases for V and 3 bases for J; bases not matched to a gene: 5. The CDR3 covers 14 residues. The germline V gene encodes CDR1 LGHNA and CDR2 YSLEER.

V and J are TRBV29-1 and TRBJ2-2, with TRBD2 as a possible D gene (7 bases). Germline values: CDR1 SQVTM, CDR2 ANQGSEA. The CDR3 is 16 amino acids. Between the trimmed V and J ends, which lost 7 bases and 5 bases, there was a span of 23 bases. CDR3 nucleotides: TGCAGCGCGCTACTAGCGTCACAGGGCAATACCGGGGAGCTGTTTTTT. Translated, it gives CSALLASQGNTGELFF.

In regard to this clone: Other DNA sequences of this sample code for an identical CDR3. This chain links TRBV28 with TRBJ2-7, with D tentatively TRBD1 (7 bases). CDR3 length equals 15 residues. V shed 4 bases and J shed 0 bases, with 13 bases lying between them. Germline V gene lookup returns CDR1 MDHEN and CDR2 SYDVKM. CDR3 nucleotides: TGTGCCAGCAGTTCCCCAGGGGGGACCTCCTACGAGCAGTACTTC. This sequence encodes CASSSPGGTSYEQYF.

This clone was observed a handful of times. The chain combines TRBV27 with TRBJ1-2; D is uncertain. V was clipped by 5 bases and J by 7 bases, with 20 bases between them. Per the germline V gene, CDR1 is MNHEY and CDR2 is SMNVEV (reference sequence). CDR3 length equals 15 residues. The CDR3 reads CASSQSLAVSSGYTF. CDR3 bases: TGTGCCAGCAGTCAATCTCTAGCAGTAAGCTCTGGCTACACCTTC.

The V and J genes are TRBV19 and TRBJ2-1; 10 bases agree with TRBD1. V trimming: 5 bases; J trimming: 2 bases; junction bases outside the gene matches: 6. The V gene's germline CDR1 is LNHDA and CDR2 SQIVND (reference sequence). The CDR3 length is 16 residues. The CDR3 DNA follows: TGTGCCAGTAGTCTCCGGACAGGGGGTGCCTACAATGAGCAGTTCTTC. Translating gives CASSLRTGGAYNEQFF.

The V and J genes are TRBV5-1 and TRBJ1-1, with unresolved D. CDR3 length: 15 residues. Germline values: CDR1 SGHRS, CDR2 YFSETQ. With 0 bases removed from V and 2 bases from J, the gap between germline ends came to 11 bases. The CDR3, as DNA: TGCGCCAGCAGCTTGGACCTGGTGGCTAACACTGAAGCTTTCTTT. Amino acids: CASSLDLVANTEAFF.

V and J are TRBV6-5 and TRBJ2-7, with 9 bases fitting TRBD1. V lost 3 bases to trimming and J lost 3 bases; unmatched junction nucleotides: 9. CDR1 is MNHEY and CDR2 is SVGAGI in the germline V gene. The CDR3 spans 16 residues. The CDR3 sequence is CASSYWGPDRGYEQYF. In nucleotides, the CDR3 is TGTGCCAGCAGTTATTGGGGCCCGGACAGGGGCTACGAGCAGTACTTC.

This clone was recorded only once. The V call is TRBV7-6, the J call TRBJ2-5, with 9 bases lining up with TRBD2. This CDR3 is built from 16 residues. Germline CDR1 SGHVS, CDR2 FNYEAQ. After removal of 5 bases from V and 2 bases from J, the junction contained 9 bases not matched to a gene. The CDR3 reads CASSQGSGRRQETQYF. The CDR3 region has the DNA TGTGCCAGCAGCCAAGGGAGCGGGAGGCGGCAAGAGACCCAGTACTTC. The entire variable domain, with the rest obtained from reference TRBV7-6 and TRBJ2-5, is as follows: GAGVSQSPRYKVTKRGQDVALRCDPISGHVSLYWYRQALGQGPEFLTYFNYEAQQDKSGLPNDRFSAERPEGSISTLTIQRTEQRDSAMYRCASSQGSGRRQETQYFGPGTRLLVL.

With respect to this clone: The germline gene is not matched at one end of the junction; a read error may be the cause. This chain uses TRBV2 with TRBJ2-7; TRBD1 matches 7 bases. The CDR3 is made up of 15 amino acids. Per the germline V gene, CDR1 is SNHLY and CDR2 is FYNNEI. CDR3 loop: CASSRDSSFSSEQYF. CDR3 bases: TGTGCCAGCAGTAGGGACAGCTCTTTCTCCTCCGAGCAGTACTTC.

The rearrangement links TRBV2 to TRBJ2-1, with 8 bases lining up with TRBD2. J was trimmed by 1 base and V by 3 bases; bases with no gene match: 14. Germline V gene data show CDR1 as SNHLY and CDR2 as FYNNEI. This CDR3 contains 19 residues. The CDR3 nucleotides are TGTGCCAGCAGTGACCCGGGGGGGGAGACGGCCATTTCCTACAATGAGCAGTTCTTC. Amino acid sequence: CASSDPGGETAISYNEQFF. The full variable domain, in which reference TRBV2 and TRBJ2-1 provide the parts outside the CDR3, is EPEVTQTPSHQVTQMGQEVILRCVPISNHLYFYWYRQILGQKVEFLVSFYNNEISEKSEIFDDQFSVERPDGSNFTLKIRSTKLEDSAMYFCASSDPGGETAISYNEQFFGPGTRLTVL.

This clone was observed a handful of times. The chain links TRBV2 to TRBJ1-2; D unclear. The V gene lost 2 bases and the J gene lost 1 base, with 5 bases spanning the gap. Germline CDR1 and CDR2: SNHLY and FYNNEI. This CDR3 comprises 13 residues. CDR3 protein: CASSESVNYGYTF. As DNA, the CDR3 is TGTGCCAGCAGTGAATCAGTTAACTATGGCTACACCTTC.

Here the CDR3 DNA reads TGTGCTAGTGGTTTCGCCTACCAGGGCCGGGAGGATACTGAAGCTTTCTTT. Protein sequence: CASGFAYQGREDTEAFF. The chain has TRBV12-5 and TRBJ1-1, with TRBD1 as a possible D gene (5 bases). Looked up from germline, CDR1 is LGHNT and CDR2 is FRNRAP. CDR3 length: 17 residues. Trimming took off 3 bases at V and 5 bases at J, with 22 bases between the two ends.